The sequence of this T cell receptor (beta chain) was determined in a study of blood T cell repertoires in COVID-19. Sequencing used immunoSEQ multiplex PCR; TCRdb keeps in-frame clones, though not all of them. Found here are about 70,000 clones, approximately 88% of them singletons; the top ten hold less than 2.5%. Trimming left V 8 bases short and J 3 bases short, with 13 bases between. Germline V CDR1 and CDR2: WSHSY, SAAADI. This CDR3 has 14 residues. This clonotype was obtained from a human donor in a cohort sampled during active COVID-19. This chain links TRBV10-2 with TRBJ2-2, with D possibly being TRBD2 (7 bases). What was sequenced was peripheral blood. Here the CDR3 reads CASGKGGDTGELFF. Here the CDR3 DNA reads TGCGCCAGCGGGAAGGGGGGGGACACCGGGGAGCTGTTTTTT.